This T cell receptor beta chain was profiled in a study of T-cell reconstitution after alpha-beta-depleted transplantation in children. This clonotype was counted between two and nine times. Its antigen is not known. This CDR3 spans 14 amino acids. V trimming: 3 bases; J trimming: 11 bases; junction bases outside the gene matches: 7. Germline loops: CDR1 LNHNV, CDR2 YYDKDF (reference sequence). Preparing the TCRbeta library involved the use of unique molecular identifiers. TCRdb fed the PCR reads into MiXCR, producing one record per CDR3 protein. The sample yields about 1,000,000 distinct CDR3 sequences, roughly 29% seen once. Study results and limitations: The authors attributed T-cell counts and diversity one year after transplant mostly to newly produced T cells. About two months after transplant, alpha-beta T cells reportedly came from several hundred expanded graft clones. Recipient T cells and thymic progenitors that survived gave rise to the high TCRbeta diversity observed at day 60 in some patients.

This receptor was identified in a boy under three years old who had a stem cell transplant for SCID, so the T cells may come from the graft donor. The source was PBMCs, mostly from graft donor cells, collected 360 days after TCRalphabeta/CD19-depleted stem cell transplant. The chain is built from TRBV15 and TRBJ1-6; 7 bases are a match to TRBD1. CDR3 region: CATSSWDSSAPLHF. The DNA of the CDR3 is TGTGCCACCAGCAGTTGGGACAGCTCGGCACCCCTCCACTTT.